In its sample, the clone carrying this T cell receptor (beta chain) was seen a few times. The antigen remains undetermined. TCRdb re-analysed the 5' RACE reads in MiXCR, keeping a single row per CDR3 protein. The sample has about 550,000 distinct CDR3 sequences, about 20% seen once. J gave up 7 bases and V 5 bases, and 8 bases lay outside the gene matches. CDR1 and CDR2 (germline): MNHNS, SASEGT. The CDR3 totals 14 residues. The data originate from a study of identical twins. The study's findings and limits: Its conclusions, products of cross-sectional statistical analysis, did not come from following the same donors. Analyses of zero insertions could be partly confounded by invariant MAIT and iNKT cells.

In addition, the sample was reused for a study of yellow fever vaccine responses in identical twins.

The source is a young woman in good health. The chain has TRBV6-1 and TRBJ2-7; TRBD1 matches at 10 bases. The sample taken for sequencing was CD4+ T cells sorted from blood. The CDR3 here is CASSRQGALWEQYV. In nucleotides, the CDR3 is TGTGCCAGCAGTCGACAGGGGGCTTTATGGGAGCAGTACGTC.